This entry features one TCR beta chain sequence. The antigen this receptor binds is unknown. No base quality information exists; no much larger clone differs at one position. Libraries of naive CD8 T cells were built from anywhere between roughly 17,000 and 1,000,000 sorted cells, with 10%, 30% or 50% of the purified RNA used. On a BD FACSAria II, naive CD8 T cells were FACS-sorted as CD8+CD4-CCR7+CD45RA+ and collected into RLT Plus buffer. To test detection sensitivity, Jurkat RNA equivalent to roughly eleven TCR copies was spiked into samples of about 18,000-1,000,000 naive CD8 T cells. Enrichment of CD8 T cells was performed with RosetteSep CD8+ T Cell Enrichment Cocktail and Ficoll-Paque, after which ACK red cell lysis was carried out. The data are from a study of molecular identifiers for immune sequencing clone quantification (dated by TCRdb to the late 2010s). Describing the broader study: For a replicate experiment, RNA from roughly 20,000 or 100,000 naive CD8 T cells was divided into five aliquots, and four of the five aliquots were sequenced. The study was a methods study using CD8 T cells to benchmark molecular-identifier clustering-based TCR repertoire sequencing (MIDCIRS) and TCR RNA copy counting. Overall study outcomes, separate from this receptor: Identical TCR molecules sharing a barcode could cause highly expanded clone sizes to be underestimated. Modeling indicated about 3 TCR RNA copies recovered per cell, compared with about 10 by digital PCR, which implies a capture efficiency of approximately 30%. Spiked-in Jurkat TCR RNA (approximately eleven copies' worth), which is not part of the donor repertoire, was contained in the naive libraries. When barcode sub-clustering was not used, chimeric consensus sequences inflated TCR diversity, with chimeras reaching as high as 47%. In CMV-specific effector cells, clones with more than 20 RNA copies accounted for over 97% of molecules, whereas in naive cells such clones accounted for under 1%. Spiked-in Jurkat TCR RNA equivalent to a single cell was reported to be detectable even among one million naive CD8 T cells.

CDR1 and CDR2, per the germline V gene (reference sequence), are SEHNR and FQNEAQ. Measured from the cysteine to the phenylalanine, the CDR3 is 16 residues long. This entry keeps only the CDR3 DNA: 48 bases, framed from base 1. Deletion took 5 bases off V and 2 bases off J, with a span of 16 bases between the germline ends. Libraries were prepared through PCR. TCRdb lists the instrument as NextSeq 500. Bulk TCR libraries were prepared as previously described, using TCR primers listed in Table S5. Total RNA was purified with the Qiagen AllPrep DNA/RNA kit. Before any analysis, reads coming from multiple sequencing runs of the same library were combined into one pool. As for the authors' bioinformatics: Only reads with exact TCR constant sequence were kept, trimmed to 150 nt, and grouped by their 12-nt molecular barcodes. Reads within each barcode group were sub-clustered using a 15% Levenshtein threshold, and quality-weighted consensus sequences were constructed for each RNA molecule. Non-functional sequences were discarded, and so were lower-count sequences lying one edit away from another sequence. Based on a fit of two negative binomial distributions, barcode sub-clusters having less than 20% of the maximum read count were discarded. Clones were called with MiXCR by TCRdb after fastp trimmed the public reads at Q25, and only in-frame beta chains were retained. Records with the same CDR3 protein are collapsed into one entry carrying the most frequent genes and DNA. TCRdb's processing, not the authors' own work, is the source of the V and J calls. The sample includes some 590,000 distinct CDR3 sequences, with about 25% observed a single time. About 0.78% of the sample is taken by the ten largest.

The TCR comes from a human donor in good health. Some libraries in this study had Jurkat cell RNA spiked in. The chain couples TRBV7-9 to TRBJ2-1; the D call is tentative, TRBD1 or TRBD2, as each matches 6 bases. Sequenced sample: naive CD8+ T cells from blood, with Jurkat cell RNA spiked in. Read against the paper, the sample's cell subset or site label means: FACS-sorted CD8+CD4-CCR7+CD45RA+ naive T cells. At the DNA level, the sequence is TGTGCCAGCAGCCCTCAGATGGGGGGCCCCTACAATGAGCAGTTCTTC. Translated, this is CASSPQMGGPYNEQFF.